Listed below are T cell receptor beta chains from one sample, sequenced in a study of beta chain features in type 1 diabetes. The protocol was immunoSEQ multiplex PCR, while the TCRdb copy is restricted to in-frame clones and leaves out a portion. The sample has some 160,000 clones; 7% to 10% are singletons. The sequenced sample was central memory CD4+ T cells from blood. These receptors all come from a woman younger than 30 in good health. Each CDR3 is given with its conserved first and last residue. Fields, in order: clone size, D gene, J gene, V gene, CDR3 DNA, CDR3 protein. A D gene is named only where the DNA matches it firmly. Clone sizes are given selectively: once, few, many, or a class where the clone is expanded.

clone_size: few; d_call: -; j_call: TRBJ1-1; v_call: TRBV18; cdr3_nt: TGTGCCAGCTCACCCGATCTGGACAGAATGAACACTGAAGCTTTCTTT; cdr3_aa: CASSPDLDRMNTEAFF
clone_size: few; d_call: TRBD1; j_call: TRBJ2-2; v_call: TRBV5-6; cdr3_nt: TGTGCCAGCAGCGAGGGACAGCGATCTGGGGAGCTGTTTTTT; cdr3_aa: CASSEGQRSGELFF
clone_size: few; d_call: TRBD2; j_call: TRBJ2-1; v_call: TRBV11-1; cdr3_nt: TGTGCCAGCAGCGTAGGACTAGCGGGGGGAAAACAGTTCTTC; cdr3_aa: CASSVGLAGGKQFF
clone_size: few; d_call: TRBD1; j_call: TRBJ2-7; v_call: TRBV30; cdr3_nt: TGTGCCTGGAGCGAAGGACAGGGCTACGAGCAGTACTTC; cdr3_aa: CAWSEGQGYEQYF
clone_size: -; d_call: -; j_call: TRBJ2-6; v_call: TRBV9; cdr3_nt: TGTGCCAGCAGCGTTCGCTATGAGAGCTCTGGGGCCAACGTCCTGACTTTC; cdr3_aa: CASSVRYESSGANVLTF
clone_size: -; d_call: -; j_call: TRBJ1-4; v_call: TRBV29-1; cdr3_nt: TGCAGCGTTTCCTACAGGGTGACCGACGAAAAACTGTTTTTT; cdr3_aa: CSVSYRVTDEKLFF
clone_size: few; d_call: -; j_call: TRBJ2-6; v_call: TRBV30; cdr3_nt: TGTGCCTGGTGGAGGGGAGGCTCTGGGGCCAACGTCCTGACTTTC; cdr3_aa: CAWWRGGSGANVLTF
clone_size: few; d_call: TRBD2; j_call: TRBJ2-1; v_call: TRBV7-2; cdr3_nt: TGTGCCAGCAGCTTTCTAGCGGGGACCTACAATGAGCAGTTCTTC; cdr3_aa: CASSFLAGTYNEQFF
clone_size: few; d_call: TRBD2; j_call: TRBJ2-3; v_call: TRBV11-2; cdr3_nt: TGTGCCAGCAGCTTAGCCCGGACTAGCGGGACAGTAGAATTT; cdr3_aa: CASSLARTSGTVEF
clone_size: few; d_call: TRBD2; j_call: TRBJ2-4; v_call: TRBV7-2; cdr3_nt: TGTGCCAGCAGCTCTGGACTAGACCTAAACATTCAGTACTTC; cdr3_aa: CASSSGLDLNIQYF
clone_size: few; d_call: TRBD1; j_call: TRBJ1-2; v_call: TRBV4-2; cdr3_nt: TGTGCCAGCAGCCCAAATATCGGGGACAGATCTAACTATGGCTACACCTTC; cdr3_aa: CASSPNIGDRSNYGYTF
clone_size: -; d_call: TRBD2; j_call: TRBJ2-3; v_call: TRBV30; cdr3_nt: TGTGCCTGGAACAGCGGGGGGCTCACAGATACGCAGTATTTT; cdr3_aa: CAWNSGGLTDTQYF